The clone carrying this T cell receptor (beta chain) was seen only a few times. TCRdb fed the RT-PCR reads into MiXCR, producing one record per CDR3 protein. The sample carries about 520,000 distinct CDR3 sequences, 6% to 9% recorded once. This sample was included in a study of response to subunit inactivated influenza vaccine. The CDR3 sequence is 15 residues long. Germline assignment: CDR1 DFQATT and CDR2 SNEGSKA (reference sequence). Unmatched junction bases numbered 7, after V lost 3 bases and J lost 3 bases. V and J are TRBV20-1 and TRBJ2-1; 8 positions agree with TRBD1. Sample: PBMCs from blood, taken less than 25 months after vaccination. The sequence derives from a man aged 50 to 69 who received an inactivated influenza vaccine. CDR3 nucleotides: TGCAGTGCTAGTGACCCCGGGACAGGCTACAATGAGCAGTTCTTC. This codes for CSASDPGTGYNEQFF.